Listed below are T cell receptor beta chains from one sample, sequenced in a study of blood T cell repertoires in COVID-19. Repertoires were generated with immunoSEQ multiplex PCR, while TCRdb's copy carries only in-frame clones and drops some. The data contain 70,000 to 85,000 clones, under 95% of them singletons. The sample consisted of peripheral blood. The source of these receptors is a woman aged 60-70 years with active COVID-19. CDR3s include the opening cysteine and the closing phenylalanine or tryptophan. Fields, in order: J gene, D gene, V gene, clone size, CDR3 protein, CDR3 DNA. D genes are given only for firm matches. Rows may omit the clone size; those that give it use once, few, many or a size class.

j_gene: TRBJ2-7; d_gene: .; v_gene: TRBV7-2; abundance: few; CDR3aa: CASSPRRDSYEQYF; CDR3nt: TGTGCCAGCAGCCCGCGGCGGGACAGCTACGAGCAGTACTTC
j_gene: TRBJ2-7; d_gene: .; v_gene: TRBV5-1; abundance: .; CDR3aa: CASSFDDQGSYEQYF; CDR3nt: TGCGCCAGCAGCTTCGACGACCAGGGGTCTTACGAGCAGTACTTC
j_gene: TRBJ2-6; d_gene: .; v_gene: TRBV6-5; abundance: .; CDR3aa: CASSSDRANVLTF; CDR3nt: TGTGCCAGCAGTTCGGACAGGGCCAACGTCCTGACTTTC
j_gene: TRBJ2-6; d_gene: TRBD1; v_gene: TRBV19; abundance: .; CDR3aa: CASSIGQGAAGANVLTF; CDR3nt: TGTGCCAGTAGTATAGGTCAGGGGGCGGCTGGGGCCAACGTCCTGACTTTC
j_gene: TRBJ2-6; d_gene: TRBD2; v_gene: TRBV27; abundance: .; CDR3aa: CASSPERGGRASGANVLTF; CDR3nt: TGTGCCAGCAGTCCCGAGAGGGGCGGGAGGGCCTCTGGGGCCAACGTCCTGACTTTC
j_gene: TRBJ2-7; d_gene: .; v_gene: TRBV19; abundance: .; CDR3aa: CASSPWQGYEQYF; CDR3nt: TGTGCCAGTAGTCCCTGGCAGGGGTACGAGCAGTACTTC
j_gene: TRBJ2-1; d_gene: .; v_gene: TRBV2; abundance: .; CDR3aa: CASSEHRQFF; CDR3nt: TGTGCCAGCAGTGAACACAGGCAGTTCTTC
j_gene: TRBJ1-2; d_gene: .; v_gene: TRBV5-6; abundance: .; CDR3aa: CASSSAAGVRIYGYTF; CDR3nt: TGTGCCAGCAGCTCCGCCGCGGGGGTTCGAATTTACGGCTACACCTTC
j_gene: TRBJ2-4; d_gene: .; v_gene: TRBV20-1; abundance: .; CDR3aa: CSASAGAGVNIQYF; CDR3nt: TGCAGTGCTAGTGCAGGGGCAGGGGTAAACATTCAGTACTTC
j_gene: TRBJ2-7; d_gene: .; v_gene: TRBV6-5; abundance: .; CDR3aa: CASRTTGSGNEQYF; CDR3nt: TGTGCCAGCAGGACCACAGGGAGCGGAAACGAGCAGTACTTC
j_gene: TRBJ1-5; d_gene: .; v_gene: TRBV3-1/TRBV3-2; abundance: few; CDR3aa: CASSQDSGNQPQHF; CDR3nt: TGTGCCAGCAGCCAAGACTCAGGGAATCAGCCCCAGCATTTT
j_gene: TRBJ2-5; d_gene: .; v_gene: TRBV7-9; abundance: .; CDR3aa: CASSLAQTGRETQYF; CDR3nt: TGTGCCAGCAGCTTAGCCCAGACAGGACGAGAGACCCAGTACTTC
j_gene: TRBJ1-2; d_gene: .; v_gene: TRBV30; abundance: .; CDR3aa: CAAPPGNYGYTF; CDR3nt: TGTGCCGCCCCCCCAGGGAACTATGGCTACACCTTC
j_gene: TRBJ2-1; d_gene: .; v_gene: TRBV19; abundance: once; CDR3aa: CASSIGGIFNEQFF; CDR3nt: TGTGCCAGTAGTATCGGAGGGATCTTCAATGAGCAGTTCTTC
j_gene: TRBJ2-7; d_gene: .; v_gene: TRBV5-4; abundance: .; CDR3aa: CASSPHWQPLVGEQYF; CDR3nt: TGTGCCAGCAGCCCCCACTGGCAGCCTCTAGTCGGAGAGCAGTACTTC
j_gene: TRBJ1-2; d_gene: TRBD1; v_gene: TRBV18; abundance: .; CDR3aa: CASSRQGPHYGYTF; CDR3nt: TGTGCCAGCTCACGACAGGGCCCTCACTATGGCTACACCTTC
j_gene: TRBJ1-5; d_gene: .; v_gene: TRBV28; abundance: .; CDR3aa: CATSGGAHYQPQHF; CDR3nt: TGTGCCACCTCCGGGGGGGCGCATTATCAGCCCCAGCATTTT
j_gene: TRBJ2-3; d_gene: TRBD2; v_gene: TRBV7-9; abundance: once; CDR3aa: CASSLSGSVDTQYF; CDR3nt: TGTGCCAGCAGCCTTAGCGGGAGTGTAGATACGCAGTATTTT
j_gene: TRBJ2-7; d_gene: .; v_gene: TRBV28; abundance: .; CDR3aa: CASKGAPGRGTYEQYF; CDR3nt: TGTGCCAGCAAGGGGGCCCCCGGGCGGGGCACCTACGAGCAGTACTTC
j_gene: TRBJ2-1; d_gene: TRBD2; v_gene: TRBV29-1; abundance: few; CDR3aa: CSVRRTSGSTEQFF; CDR3nt: TGCAGCGTAAGACGGACTAGCGGGAGCACTGAGCAGTTCTTC
j_gene: TRBJ1-1; d_gene: .; v_gene: TRBV19; abundance: .; CDR3aa: CASMVSYTEAFF; CDR3nt: TGTGCCAGTATGGTCAGTTACACTGAAGCTTTCTTT
j_gene: TRBJ2-3; d_gene: TRBD1; v_gene: TRBV18; abundance: .; CDR3aa: CASSPRTGATDTQYF; CDR3nt: TGTGCCAGCTCACCCCGGACAGGAGCCACAGATACGCAGTATTTT
j_gene: TRBJ2-6; d_gene: .; v_gene: TRBV7-8; abundance: .; CDR3aa: CASRSFTGFGANVLTF; CDR3nt: TGTGCCAGCAGGTCGTTCACGGGGTTCGGGGCCAACGTCCTGACTTTC